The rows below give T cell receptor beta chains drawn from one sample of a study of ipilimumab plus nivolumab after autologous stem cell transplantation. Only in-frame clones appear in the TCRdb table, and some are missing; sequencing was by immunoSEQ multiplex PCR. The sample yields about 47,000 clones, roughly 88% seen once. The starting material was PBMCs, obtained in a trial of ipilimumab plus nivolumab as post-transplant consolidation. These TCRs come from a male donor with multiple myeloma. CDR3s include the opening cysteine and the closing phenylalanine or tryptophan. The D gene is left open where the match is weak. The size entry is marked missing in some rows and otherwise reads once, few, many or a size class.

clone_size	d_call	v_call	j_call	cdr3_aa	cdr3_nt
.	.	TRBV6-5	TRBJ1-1	CASSYSRGGVIAEAFF	TGTGCCAGCAGTTACTCTCGGGGGGGGGTTATCGCTGAAGCTTTCTTT
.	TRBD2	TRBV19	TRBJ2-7	CASSTAGGLTYEQYF	TGTGCCAGTAGTACAGCGGGGGGATTAACCTACGAGCAGTACTTC
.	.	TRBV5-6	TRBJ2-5	CASSLLETQYF	TGTGCCAGCAGCTTGCTAGAGACCCAGTACTTC
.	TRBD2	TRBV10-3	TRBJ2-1	CAIGTSGDNEQFF	TGTGCCATAGGGACTAGCGGAGACAATGAGCAGTTCTTC
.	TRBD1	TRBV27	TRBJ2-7	CASSLDRHSSYEQYF	TGTGCCAGCAGCCTGGACAGGCACTCATCCTACGAGCAGTACTTC
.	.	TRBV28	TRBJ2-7	CASEAGHRGEQYF	TGTGCCAGCGAGGCGGGACACCGGGGCGAGCAGTACTTC
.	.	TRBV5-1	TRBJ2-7	CASSADPGPREQYF	TGCGCCAGCAGCGCGGACCCGGGGCCTAGGGAGCAGTACTTC
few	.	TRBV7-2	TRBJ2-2	CASSLGGFNTGELFF	TGTGCCAGCAGCTTAGGAGGTTTCAACACCGGGGAGCTGTTTTTT
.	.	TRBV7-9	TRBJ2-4	CASSWRGHTDIQYF	TGTGCCAGCAGCTGGCGGGGGCACACGGACATTCAGTACTTC
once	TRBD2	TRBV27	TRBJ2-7	CASSSMGEGLDEQYF	TGTGCCAGCAGTTCGATGGGGGAGGGCCTTGACGAGCAGTACTTC
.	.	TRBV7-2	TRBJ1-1	CASSLVGGMNTEAFF	TGTGCCAGCAGCTTAGTGGGAGGCATGAACACTGAAGCTTTCTTT
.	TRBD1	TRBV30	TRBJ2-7	CAWGDRGLYEQYF	TGTGCCTGGGGGGACAGGGGGCTGTACGAGCAGTACTTC
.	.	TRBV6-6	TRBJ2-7	CASTQVGKPYEQYF	TGTGCCAGCACCCAAGTGGGTAAGCCCTACGAGCAGTACTTC
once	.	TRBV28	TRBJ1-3	CASSLTGNTIYF	TGTGCCAGCAGTCTGACTGGAAACACCATATATTTT
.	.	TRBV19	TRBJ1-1	CASSIGAGDSEFF	TGTGCCAGTAGTATTGGGGCAGGGGACTCGGAGTTCTTT
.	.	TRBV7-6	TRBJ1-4	CASSLTATNEKLFF	TGTGCCAGCAGCTTAACAGCAACTAATGAAAAACTGTTTTTT
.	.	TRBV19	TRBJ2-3	CASSIDFGASTDTQYF	TGTGCCAGTAGTATAGATTTTGGGGCTAGCACAGATACGCAGTATTTT
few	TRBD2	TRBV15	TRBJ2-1	CATSRGRESEVEQFF	TGTGCCACCAGCAGAGGGCGGGAGTCTGAGGTTGAGCAGTTCTTC
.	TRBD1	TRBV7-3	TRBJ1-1	CASSSGGGSEAFF	TGTGCCAGCAGTTCAGGGGGCGGCTCTGAAGCTTTCTTT
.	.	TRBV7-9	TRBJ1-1	CASRMGGSLRNTEAFF	TGTGCCAGCAGGATGGGGGGAAGTCTAAGGAACACTGAAGCTTTCTTT
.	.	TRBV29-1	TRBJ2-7	CSVGQGEAHEQYF	TGCAGCGTAGGCCAAGGAGAGGCCCACGAGCAGTACTTC
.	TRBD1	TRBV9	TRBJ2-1	CASSWGTGDNNEQFF	TGTGCCAGCAGCTGGGGAACAGGGGATAACAATGAGCAGTTCTTC
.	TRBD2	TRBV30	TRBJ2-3	CAWSRDRRTSGAGTQYF	TGTGCCTGGAGTCGGGACAGACGGACTAGCGGGGCGGGTACGCAGTATTTT
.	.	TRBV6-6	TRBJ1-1	CASSNGNRTVHLEAFF	TGTGCCAGCAGCAATGGCAATCGGACAGTCCACCTTGAAGCTTTCTTT
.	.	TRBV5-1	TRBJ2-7	CASKVGSPYEQYF	TGCGCCAGCAAGGTGGGGTCTCCCTACGAGCAGTACTTC
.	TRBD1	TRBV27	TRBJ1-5	CASSFGQGRNQPQHF	TGTGCCAGCAGTTTCGGACAGGGTCGGAATCAGCCCCAGCATTTT
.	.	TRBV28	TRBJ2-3	CASSSSPSTDTQYF	TGTGCCAGCAGTTCTAGTCCCTCCACAGATACGCAGTATTTT
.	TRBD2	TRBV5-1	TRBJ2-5	CASSLAGLAGVETQYF	TGCGCCAGCAGCTTGGCCGGGCTAGCGGGAGTAGAGACCCAGTACTTC
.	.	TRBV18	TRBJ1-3	CASSPEGFGNTIYF	TGTGCCAGCTCACCAGAGGGGTTCGGAAACACCATATATTTT
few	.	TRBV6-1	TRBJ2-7	CASSESRTVTYEQYF	TGTGCCAGCAGTGAATCTCGTACAGTGACCTACGAGCAGTACTTC
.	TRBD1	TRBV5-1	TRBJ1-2	CASSWAGGYGYTF	TGCGCCAGCAGCTGGGCAGGGGGATATGGCTACACCTTC
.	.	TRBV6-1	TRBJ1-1	CASSTTWNTEAFF	TGTGCCAGCAGTACGACCTGGAACACTGAAGCTTTCTTT
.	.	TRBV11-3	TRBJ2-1	CASALWGGVNNEQFF	TGTGCCAGCGCCCTCTGGGGGGGCGTTAACAATGAGCAGTTCTTC